This T cell receptor beta chain is from a study of identical twins. Study outcomes and limitations: There is a chance that invariant MAIT and iNKT cells partially muddied zero-insertion analyses.

In TCRdb, the 5' RACE reads were re-called with MiXCR into one record per CDR3 protein. The data show roughly 630,000 distinct CDR3 sequences, less than 9% seen once. Healthy Caucasian donors formed the entire cohort. On this clonotype: Its specificity is unknown.

This sample also appeared in a second study, on yellow fever vaccine responses in identical twins.

Sequences were obtained from PBMCs. The TCR was taken from a woman under 30 in good health.

The CDR3 nucleotides are TGTGCCAGCAGTTTATACACCTACGAGCAGTACTTC. Protein sequence: CASSLYTYEQYF. The rearrangement uses TRBV28 and TRBJ2-7; D is undetermined. The CDR3 is 12 residues long. Germline V gene sequence: CDR1 MDHEN, CDR2 SYDVKM. Trimming removed 1 base at V and 2 bases at J, with 3 bases between.